Listed below are T cell receptor beta chains from one sample, sequenced in a study of blood T cell repertoires in COVID-19. The assay was immunoSEQ multiplex PCR, and TCRdb's table has in-frame clones only and misses some. Seen here are approximately 160,000 clones, 80% to 90% observed once, and the top ten hold roughly a fifth. Sequenced sample: peripheral blood. Every receptor here comes from an elderly woman with acute or convalescent COVID-19. The CDR3 runs from the conserved cysteine through the conserved F or W. The order of the fields is CDR3 protein, CDR3 DNA, D gene, clone size, J gene, V gene. D genes are given only for firm matches. Where a row states a size, it is once, few, many or the class of an expanded clone; other rows omit it.

CDR3: CASSTDPWTSSIQNIQYF
DNA: TGTGCCAGTTCTACCGACCCCTGGACTAGTAGCATCCAAAACATTCAGTACTTC
D: TRBD2
size: -
J: TRBJ2-4
V: TRBV19

CDR3: CAISDPLTGYAFF
DNA: TGTGCCATCAGTGACCCACTGACAGGGTATGCTTTCTTT
D: TRBD1
size: -
J: TRBJ1-1
V: TRBV10-3

CDR3: CASSTSGTLQETQYF
DNA: TGTGCCAGCAGCACCTCAGGGACTTTGCAAGAGACCCAGTACTTC
D: -
size: -
J: TRBJ2-5
V: TRBV9

CDR3: CASSGQLGPQHF
DNA: TGTGCCAGTTCGGGACAATTAGGGCCCCAGCATTTT
D: -
size: -
J: TRBJ1-5
V: TRBV19

CDR3: CASSYTDRETQYF
DNA: TGTGCCAGCAGTTACACGGACAGAGAGACCCAGTACTTC
D: -
size: -
J: TRBJ2-5
V: TRBV6-6

CDR3: CASSARGAGGSYEQYF
DNA: TGTGCCAGCAGCGCTCGGGGAGCGGGAGGTTCCTACGAGCAGTACTTC
D: TRBD2
size: once
J: TRBJ2-7
V: TRBV11-2

CDR3: CASMRLAGAETQYF
DNA: TGTGCCAGCATGCGCCTAGCGGGAGCGGAGACCCAGTACTTC
D: TRBD2
size: once
J: TRBJ2-5
V: TRBV6-5

CDR3: CASRSTGWDRAGRAEAFF
DNA: TGTGCCAGCAGGAGCACCGGCTGGGACAGGGCGGGTAGGGCTGAAGCTTTCTTT
D: TRBD1
size: -
J: TRBJ1-1
V: TRBV28

CDR3: CASRSTGTDTQYF
DNA: TGTGCCAGTAGAAGCACAGGAACAGATACGCAGTATTTT
D: -
size: -
J: TRBJ2-3
V: TRBV19

CDR3: CASSQEYAGMNTEAFF
DNA: TGTGCCAGCAGCCAAGAGTACGCAGGAATGAACACTGAAGCTTTCTTT
D: -
size: -
J: TRBJ1-1
V: TRBV14

CDR3: CASSFTGNSYNEQFF
DNA: TGTGCCAGCAGTTTCACAGGAAACTCCTACAATGAGCAGTTCTTC
D: -
size: -
J: TRBJ2-1
V: TRBV28

CDR3: CASSYVSDNQPQHF
DNA: TGTGCCAGCAGTTACGTGTCAGACAATCAGCCCCAGCATTTT
D: -
size: -
J: TRBJ1-5
V: TRBV6-6

CDR3: CASSLGGQSPSPQHF
DNA: TGTGCCAGCAGCTTGGGTGGACAGAGTCCGTCGCCCCAGCATTTT
D: -
size: -
J: TRBJ1-5
V: TRBV5-4

CDR3: CASRAGLAGEGGTDTQYF
DNA: TGTGCCAGCAGGGCGGGACTAGCGGGAGAGGGGGGCACAGATACGCAGTATTTT
D: TRBD2
size: -
J: TRBJ2-3
V: TRBV4-2

CDR3: CASSTRTGVVEKLFF
DNA: TGCGCCAGCAGCACCCGGACAGGGGTAGTTGAAAAACTGTTTTTT
D: TRBD1
size: -
J: TRBJ1-4
V: TRBV5-1

CDR3: CASSFLAGADTQYF
DNA: TGTGCCAGCAGCTTTCTAGCGGGAGCAGATACGCAGTATTTT
D: TRBD2
size: few
J: TRBJ2-3
V: TRBV7-2

CDR3: CASSEGTGLDDYEQYF
DNA: TGTGCCAGCAGCGAAGGCACGGGACTAGATGACTACGAGCAGTACTTC
D: TRBD2
size: few
J: TRBJ2-7
V: TRBV9

CDR3: CASSDSGAKNIQYF
DNA: TGCGCCAGCAGTGACTCGGGAGCCAAAAACATTCAGTACTTC
D: -
size: -
J: TRBJ2-4
V: TRBV10-1

CDR3: CASSRQGVNQPQHF
DNA: TGTGCCAGTAGTAGACAGGGCGTAAATCAGCCCCAGCATTTT
D: TRBD1
size: -
J: TRBJ1-5
V: TRBV19

CDR3: CAWSATWRQPQHF
DNA: TGTGCCTGGAGCGCTACCTGGAGACAGCCCCAGCATTTT
D: -
size: -
J: TRBJ1-5
V: TRBV30

CDR3: CASSLYLADTDTQYF
DNA: TGCGCCAGCAGCTTGTACCTAGCGGACACAGATACGCAGTATTTT
D: TRBD2
size: -
J: TRBJ2-3
V: TRBV5-1

CDR3: CASSYGSGSWETQYF
DNA: TGTGCCAGCAGTTACGGCAGCGGGAGTTGGGAGACCCAGTACTTC
D: TRBD2
size: -
J: TRBJ2-5
V: TRBV6-2/TRBV6-3

CDR3: CASSQVSGSGNTIYF
DNA: TGTGCCAGCAGCCAAGTATCCGGCTCTGGAAACACCATATATTTT
D: -
size: -
J: TRBJ1-3
V: TRBV3-1/TRBV3-2

CDR3: CATSRDLGEETQYF
DNA: TGTGCCACCAGCAGAGATCTAGGAGAAGAGACCCAGTACTTC
D: -
size: once
J: TRBJ2-5
V: TRBV15

CDR3: CASSLGETYEQYF
DNA: TGTGCCAGCAGCTTAGGAGAGACCTACGAGCAGTACTTC
D: -
size: once
J: TRBJ2-7
V: TRBV11-2

CDR3: CASSYSSVGYTF
DNA: TGTGCCAGCAGTTACTCATCTGTAGGCTACACCTTC
D: -
size: -
J: TRBJ1-2
V: TRBV6-6

CDR3: CAISDSKTGNQPQHF
DNA: TGTGCCATCAGTGATTCCAAGACGGGAAATCAGCCCCAGCATTTT
D: -
size: -
J: TRBJ1-5
V: TRBV10-3

CDR3: CASSGRGGQGEQYF
DNA: TGTGCCAGCAGTGGCCGGGGGGGGCAAGGCGAGCAGTACTTC
D: TRBD2
size: -
J: TRBJ2-7
V: TRBV6-6

CDR3: CASSVVSGFYEQYF
DNA: TGTGCCAGCAGCGTTGTTAGCGGTTTCTACGAGCAGTACTTC
D: -
size: -
J: TRBJ2-7
V: TRBV7-9

CDR3: CASGWTGQRDQPQHF
DNA: TGTGCTAGTGGTTGGACGGGACAGCGGGATCAGCCCCAGCATTTT
D: TRBD1
size: -
J: TRBJ1-5
V: TRBV12-5

CDR3: CASSVGTSGDPSSYEQYF
DNA: TGCGCCAGCAGCGTAGGGACTAGCGGGGACCCAAGCTCCTACGAGCAGTACTTC
D: TRBD2
size: -
J: TRBJ2-7
V: TRBV5-1

CDR3: CASRSGTSGKHQETQYF
DNA: TGCGCCAGCAGATCTGGGACTAGCGGGAAACACCAAGAGACCCAGTACTTC
D: TRBD2
size: -
J: TRBJ2-5
V: TRBV5-1

CDR3: CASSISTGHQETQYF
DNA: TGTGCCAGCTCAATTTCGACAGGGCACCAAGAGACCCAGTACTTC
D: TRBD1
size: -
J: TRBJ2-5
V: TRBV18

CDR3: CASSIAASGETQYF
DNA: TGTGCCAGCAGCATCGCGGCCTCCGGGGAGACCCAGTACTTC
D: -
size: -
J: TRBJ2-5
V: TRBV6-6

CDR3: CASSQQQGSEETQYF
DNA: TGTGCCAGCAGCCAGCAACAGGGTTCGGAGGAGACCCAGTACTTC
D: -
size: -
J: TRBJ2-5
V: TRBV5-4

CDR3: CASNLFTGGVATNEKLFF
DNA: TGTGCCAGCAACTTATTCACAGGGGGAGTCGCAACTAATGAAAAACTGTTTTTT
D: TRBD1
size: -
J: TRBJ1-4
V: TRBV7-9

CDR3: CASSSPGNTIYF
DNA: TGTGCCAGCAGCTCCCCGGGAAACACCATATATTTT
D: -
size: -
J: TRBJ1-3
V: TRBV5-4

CDR3: CASSPAGGGAYEQYF
DNA: TGTGCCAGCAGTCCAGCGGGAGGGGGGGCCTACGAGCAGTACTTC
D: TRBD2
size: -
J: TRBJ2-7
V: TRBV28

CDR3: CASSISLTGGVREKLFF
DNA: TGTGCCAGTAGTATATCCCTGACAGGGGGCGTGCGTGAAAAACTGTTTTTT
D: TRBD1
size: -
J: TRBJ1-4
V: TRBV19

CDR3: CASSYSTSGSYEQYF
DNA: TGTGCCAGCAGTTACTCGACTAGCGGGTCCTACGAGCAGTACTTC
D: TRBD2
size: -
J: TRBJ2-7
V: TRBV6-5

CDR3: CASSLKRGVSEAFF
DNA: TGTGCCAGCAGCTTAAAAAGGGGCGTCTCTGAAGCTTTCTTT
D: -
size: -
J: TRBJ1-1
V: TRBV11-2

CDR3: CASSQNQPQHF
DNA: TGTGCCAGCAGTCAGAATCAGCCCCAGCATTTT
D: -
size: -
J: TRBJ1-5
V: TRBV28

CDR3: CASSLGGQGGTEAFF
DNA: TGTGCCAGCAGCTTAGGAGGACAGGGGGGAACTGAAGCTTTCTTT
D: TRBD1
size: -
J: TRBJ1-1
V: TRBV7-9

CDR3: CSVERAGRDTGELFF
DNA: TGCAGCGTTGAGCGAGCGGGGAGGGACACCGGGGAGCTGTTTTTT
D: TRBD2
size: -
J: TRBJ2-2
V: TRBV29-1

CDR3: CASSELPGTGPYGYTF
DNA: TGTGCCAGCAGCGAACTACCCGGGACAGGACCGTACGGCTACACCTTC
D: TRBD1
size: few
J: TRBJ1-2
V: TRBV9

CDR3: CASSQDFYEQYF
DNA: TGTGCCAGCAGCCAGGACTTCTACGAGCAGTACTTC
D: -
size: -
J: TRBJ2-7
V: TRBV7-2

CDR3: CASTIEGRPYGYTF
DNA: TGTGCCAGCACAATTGAGGGCCGGCCCTATGGCTACACCTTC
D: -
size: once
J: TRBJ1-2
V: TRBV9

CDR3: CASSQDFYLNQPQHF
DNA: TGCGCCAGCAGCCAAGATTTCTACCTCAATCAGCCCCAGCATTTT
D: -
size: -
J: TRBJ1-5
V: TRBV4-1

CDR3: CASSSQGAGETQYF
DNA: TGCGCCAGCAGTTCTCAGGGGGCTGGGGAGACCCAGTACTTC
D: TRBD1
size: -
J: TRBJ2-5
V: TRBV5-1

CDR3: CASRSTSTDTQYF
DNA: TGTGCCAGCAGGTCCACTTCCACAGATACGCAGTATTTT
D: -
size: -
J: TRBJ2-3
V: TRBV27

CDR3: CASSTSTGQHTEAFF
DNA: TGTGCCAGCAGCACTTCGACAGGGCAACACACTGAAGCTTTCTTT
D: -
size: -
J: TRBJ1-1
V: TRBV21-1

CDR3: CASGDSLASYGGYTF
DNA: TGTGCCAGTGGGGACAGTCTCGCGTCGTATGGTGGCTACACCTTC
D: TRBD1
size: -
J: TRBJ1-2
V: TRBV6-1

CDR3: CASSEQGSGNTIYF
DNA: TGTGCCAGTAGTGAACAGGGGTCTGGAAACACCATATATTTT
D: TRBD1
size: -
J: TRBJ1-3
V: TRBV19

CDR3: CASSSRQGAIYEQYF
DNA: TGTGCCAGCAGCAGTCGACAGGGGGCAATCTACGAGCAGTACTTC
D: TRBD1
size: -
J: TRBJ2-7
V: TRBV3-1/TRBV3-2

CDR3: CASSPYGFANTGELFF
DNA: TGTGCCAGCTCGCCTTACGGGTTCGCGAACACCGGGGAGCTGTTTTTT
D: -
size: -
J: TRBJ2-2
V: TRBV18

CDR3: CASSLLQGFYNEQFF
DNA: TGTGCCAGCAGCTTACTGCAGGGCTTCTACAATGAGCAGTTCTTC
D: -
size: once
J: TRBJ2-1
V: TRBV7-3

CDR3: CSVGGTNQPQHF
DNA: TGCAGCGTGGGAGGGACAAATCAGCCCCAGCATTTT
D: -
size: -
J: TRBJ1-5
V: TRBV29-1

CDR3: CASSLPMGQGNTEAFF
DNA: TGTGCCAGCAGCTTGCCTATGGGACAGGGTAACACTGAAGCTTTCTTT
D: TRBD1
size: -
J: TRBJ1-1
V: TRBV5-4